Shown below are 29 T cell receptor beta chains from a single sample sequenced in a study of cytomegalovirus exposure and HLA in healthy donors. Researchers ran the PCR with 60 Vbeta and 13 Jbeta primers. Produced via immunoSEQ multiplex PCR; TCRdb's table is partial and in-frame only. The table for this sample gives about 54,000 clones. The source material was PBMCs. The receptors were sampled from a woman between 40 and 50 years old in good health and CMV-seronegative.

The chain combines TRBV18 with TRBJ1-2; maybe TRBD1 (5 bases). CDR1 is KGHSH, CDR2 LQKENI, per germline. Deletions cut 0 bases from V and 5 bases from J, with 22 bases between. The CDR3 has 18 residues. CDR3 in amino acids: CASSPPDAGAGLPYGYTF. Here the CDR3 DNA reads TGTGCCAGCTCACCACCCGATGCAGGAGCAGGGCTTCCTTATGGCTACACCTTC. The full variable domain, completed using reference TRBV18 and TRBJ1-2, is NAGVMQNPRHLVRRRGQEARLRCSPMKGHSHVYWYRQLPEEGLKFMVYLQKENIIDESGMPKERFSAEFPKEGPSILRIQQVVRGDSAAYFCASSPPDAGAGLPYGYTFGSGTRLTVV.

The chain recombines TRBV4-1 with TRBJ1-2; no definite D call. The CDR3 is made up of 15 amino acids. Germline-derived CDR1 and CDR2 are MGHRA and YSYEKL. V lost 0 bases, J lost 4 bases, and 12 bases lay in between. The CDR3 sequence is CASSQDLTASYGYTF. DNA of the CDR3: TGCGCCAGCAGCCAAGATCTTACAGCAAGCTATGGCTACACCTTC.

The chain recombines TRBV19 with TRBJ1-5; D is unclear. The CDR3 runs to 13 residues. Germline loops: CDR1 LNHDA, CDR2 SQIVND (reference sequence). The V end lost 1 base, the J end lost 4 bases, and 5 bases lay between the germline ends. The CDR3 DNA reads TGTGCCAGTAGTATAGCTCTGAATCAGCCCCAGCATTTT. Translated, it gives CASSIALNQPQHF.

The J gene is TRBJ2-5, the V gene TRBV28, with 9 bases lining up with TRBD2. This CDR3 spans 15 amino acids. The germline gives CDR1 MDHEN, CDR2 SYDVKM. After removal of 7 bases from V and 5 bases from J, the junction contained 11 bases not matched to a gene. The CDR3 loop reads CASNQWAGGPETQYF. The DNA of the CDR3 is TGTGCCAGCAACCAATGGGCGGGAGGGCCGGAGACCCAGTACTTC. Looking up the rest from reference TRBV28 and TRBJ2-5 gives the full variable domain: DVKVTQSSRYLVKRTGEKVFLECVQDMDHENMFWYRQDPGLGLRLIYFSYDVKMKEKGDIPEGYSVSREKKERFSLILESASTNQTSMYLCASNQWAGGPETQYFGPGTRLLVL.

On this clone itself: Other DNA sequences in this sample translate to the same CDR3. The chain is built from TRBV5-1 and TRBJ1-6, with no clear D. V lost 1 base to trimming and J lost 9 bases, with 8 bases between them. Germline lookup yields CDR1 SGHRS and CDR2 YFSETQ. The CDR3 covers 13 residues. In DNA form, the CDR3 reads TGCGCCAGCAGCTTGTCGTTTAGTTCACCCCTCCACTTT. As protein: CASSLSFSSPLHF.

The rearrangement joins TRBV19 to TRBJ1-5; 9 bases line up with TRBD1. Germline-derived CDR1 and CDR2 are LNHDA and SQIVND (reference sequence). This CDR3 spans 15 amino acids. V shed 6 bases and J 9 bases; nucleotides not matched to a gene: 12. CDR3 sequence (DNA): TGTGCCAGTAGCCCGGGACAGGGATTCGAGAGGCCCCAGCATTTT. Protein product: CASSPGQGFERPQHF. The full variable domain, in which reference TRBV19 and TRBJ1-5 provide the parts outside the CDR3, is DGGITQSPKYLFRKEGQNVTLSCEQNLNHDAMYWYRQDPGQGLRLIYYSQIVNDFQKGDIAEGYSVSREKKESFPLTVTSAQKNPTAFYLCASSPGQGFERPQHFGDGTRLSIL.

The chain uses TRBV28 and TRBJ1-5, with TRBD1 identical over 7 bases. Trimming removed 3 bases from V and 5 bases from J; junction bases left unmatched: 4. The CDR3 contains 14 residues. Germline CDR1 MDHEN, CDR2 SYDVKM. CDR3 DNA sequence: TGTGCCAGCAGTTTGACAGGGAGAGATCAGCCCCAGCATTTT. Translation: CASSLTGRDQPQHF.

The V call is TRBV18, the J call TRBJ1-3, with D maybe TRBD1 (5 bases). Germline lookup yields CDR1 KGHSH and CDR2 LQKENI. The germline V and J ends were trimmed by 1 base and 8 bases, with 9 bases remaining between them. The CDR3 is 13 amino acids. CDR3 in DNA: TGTGCCAGCTCACCACAAGAACAGGACACCATATATTTT. This codes for CASSPQEQDTIYF.

This sequence joins TRBV25-1 and TRBJ2-3, with 7 bases lining up with TRBD1. The ends lost 4 bases at V and 3 bases at J; junction bases unmatched: 1. Germline V gene lookup returns CDR1 MGHDK and CDR2 SYGVNS. The CDR3 has 13 amino acids. The CDR3 region is CASSAQGTDTQYF. The CDR3 region has the DNA TGTGCCAGCAGTGCACAGGGGACAGATACGCAGTATTTT.

V and J are TRBV19 and TRBJ2-1; weak D call: TRBD1 (6 bases). Looked up from germline, CDR1 is LNHDA and CDR2 is SQIVND (reference sequence). The CDR3 totals 16 residues. Trimming shortened V by 6 bases and J by 2 bases, and 17 bases separated the two germline ends. The DNA of the CDR3 is TGTGCCAGTAGCGCGAGGGGCAGGGGAGCCTACAATGAGCAGTTCTTC. Protein product: CASSARGRGAYNEQFF.

V is TRBV6-5 and J is TRBJ1-3, with D hard to call. CDR1 MNHEY and CDR2 SVGAGI come from the germline V gene. The CDR3 is made up of 15 amino acids. Trimming took 1 base from V and 0 from J, leaving 7 bases between them. CDR3 loop: CASSYYFGSGNTIYF. The CDR3 nucleotides are TGTGCCAGCAGTTACTACTTTGGCTCTGGAAACACCATATATTTT.

This chain links TRBV7-9 with TRBJ1-2; a possible D gene is TRBD1 (6 bases). The V gene lost 5 bases and the J gene lost 4 bases, with 17 bases spanning the gap. Germline V CDR1 and CDR2: SEHNR, FQNEAQ (reference sequence). There are 15 residues in the CDR3. In DNA, the CDR3 is TGTGCCAGCAGCGGTGACCGGGACAAAGGCTATGGCTACACCTTC. Its protein product is CASSGDRDKGYGYTF.

The chain is built from TRBV4-1 and TRBJ2-5; the D gene is possibly TRBD1 (6 bases). V dropped 5 bases and J dropped 2 bases, with 12 bases sitting between them. The CDR3 runs 14 residues. Looked up from germline, CDR1 is MGHRA and CDR2 is YSYEKL. The CDR3 here is CASSDSQGQETQYF. In DNA, the CDR3 is TGCGCCAGCAGCGACAGCCAGGGGCAAGAGACCCAGTACTTC.

The V and J genes are TRBV7-2 and TRBJ2-7; the match to TRBD1 covers 9 bases. Trimming took 5 bases from V and 7 from J; bases not matched to a gene: 12. This CDR3 is 15 amino acids long. Germline values: CDR1 SGHTA, CDR2 FQGNSA. CDR3 sequence: CASSPRHRGLREQYF. CDR3 in DNA: TGTGCCAGCAGCCCCAGACACAGGGGGCTCCGAGAGCAGTACTTC.

The gene calls are TRBV5-1 and TRBJ2-7; 8 bases line up with TRBD2. Trimming at V came to 0 bases and at J to 7 bases, leaving 9 bases not matched to a gene. The CDR3 is 15 amino acids. Germline CDR1 reads SGHRS; CDR2 reads YFSETQ. The CDR3 sequence is CASSLDTGGVGEQYF. Here the CDR3 DNA reads TGCGCCAGCAGCTTGGATACGGGAGGGGTTGGAGAGCAGTACTTC. Based on the CDR3 plus reference TRBV5-1 and TRBJ2-7, the full variable domain is KAGVTQTPRYLIKTRGQQVTLSCSPISGHRSVSWYQQTPGQGLQFLFEYFSETQRNKGNFPGRFSGRQFSNSRSEMNVSTLELGDSALYLCASSLDTGGVGEQYFGPGTRLTVT.

The chain carries TRBV19 and TRBJ1-1; TRBD1 aligns across 10 bases. The CDR3 totals 16 residues. CDR1 and CDR2 (germline): LNHDA, SQIVND (reference sequence). Trimming at V came to 7 bases and at J to 6 bases, leaving 14 bases not matched to a gene. The CDR3 region has the DNA TGTGCCAGTACCCCCCTAGAGGGACAGGGGCGGCCTGAAGCTTTCTTT. It encodes CASTPLEGQGRPEAFF. Looking up the rest from reference TRBV19 and TRBJ1-1 gives the full variable domain: DGGITQSPKYLFRKEGQNVTLSCEQNLNHDAMYWYRQDPGQGLRLIYYSQIVNDFQKGDIAEGYSVSREKKESFPLTVTSAQKNPTAFYLCASTPLEGQGRPEAFFGQGTRLTVV.

V is TRBV30 and J is TRBJ1-3, with TRBD1 matching 7 bases. The CDR3 runs 15 residues. V lost 1 base to trimming and J lost 4 bases; unmatched junction nucleotides: 7. Germline V gene data show CDR1 as GTSNPN and CDR2 as SVGIG (reference sequence). The chain's CDR3 is CAWSELGTEGNTIYF. CDR3 DNA: TGTGCCTGGAGTGAACTCGGGACAGAAGGAAACACCATATATTTT.

V and J are TRBV4-2 and TRBJ2-7, with 8 bases lining up with TRBD2. CDR1 and CDR2 (germline): LGHNA, YNFKEQ. V gave up 5 bases and J gave up 1 base; unmatched junction bases: 10. The CDR3 sequence is 16 residues long. The CDR3 reads CASSYLPGLESYEQYF. In nucleotides, the CDR3 is TGTGCCAGCAGCTATCTACCGGGACTAGAGTCCTACGAGCAGTACTTC.

V and J are TRBV6-1 and TRBJ2-1; TRBD2 agrees at 7 bases. CDR3 length: 15 amino acids. Per germline, CDR1 MNHNS and CDR2 SASEGT. The J segment lost 5 bases and the V segment lost 3 bases, leaving 7 bases of the junction unmatched. The CDR3 nucleotides read TGTGCCAGCAGTGAGTATGCGGGAGCTGACAATGAGCAGTTCTTC. Encoded protein: CASSEYAGADNEQFF.

The chain combines TRBV30 with TRBJ2-7; no clear D gene. The CDR3 runs to 15 residues. With 0 bases removed from V and 0 bases from J, the gap between germline ends came to 12 bases. Germline CDR1 is GTSNPN and CDR2 is SVGIG (reference sequence). The chain's CDR3 is CAWSVQSIVSYEQYF. The DNA for the CDR3 is TGTGCCTGGAGTGTACAGTCGATCGTCTCCTACGAGCAGTACTTC.

This chain links TRBV5-1 with TRBJ1-4, with D possibly being TRBD1 (6 bases). Germline CDR1 and CDR2: SGHRS and YFSETQ. Trimming left V 4 bases short and J 5 bases short, with 12 bases between. This CDR3 comprises 14 residues. The CDR3 protein is CASSPGGTNEKLFF. The CDR3 nucleotides are TGCGCCAGCAGCCCCGGTGGGACAAATGAAAAACTGTTTTTT.

Of note for this clone: Other DNA sequences in this sample translate to the same CDR3. The V gene is TRBV9, the J gene TRBJ2-3, with TRBD2 matching 8 bases. The CDR3 has 15 amino acids. Germline V gene sequence: CDR1 SGDLS, CDR2 YYNGEE. The V segment lost 0 bases and the J segment 3 bases; nucleotides outside the gene matches: 3. CDR3 sequence: CASSVGAGGTDTQYF. The CDR3 DNA reads as TGTGCCAGCAGCGTAGGGGCGGGAGGAACAGATACGCAGTATTTT. Full variable domain (missing parts from reference TRBV9 and TRBJ2-3): DSGVTQTPKHLITATGQRVTLRCSPRSGDLSVYWYQQSLDQGLQFLIQYYNGEERAKGNILERFSAQQFPDLHSELNLSSLELGDSALYFCASSVGAGGTDTQYFGPGTRLTVL.

V and J are TRBV6-5 and TRBJ1-2; 9 bases are shared with TRBD1. CDR3 length: 15 amino acids. The V segment lost 6 bases and the J segment 5 bases; nucleotides outside the gene matches: 10. Germline CDR1 MNHEY, CDR2 SVGAGI. CDR3 sequence: CASRNSGTGNYGYTF. In nucleotides, the CDR3 is TGTGCCAGCAGGAACTCCGGGACAGGGAATTATGGCTACACCTTC.

This chain joins TRBV7-2 and TRBJ2-3; D unresolved. This CDR3 is 12 amino acids long. Germline V gene lookup returns CDR1 SGHTA and CDR2 FQGNSA. V lost 4 bases and J 2 bases, leaving 4 bases between the germline ends. The CDR3 loop is CASSSYTDTQYF. The CDR3 nucleotides read TGTGCCAGCAGCTCCTACACAGATACGCAGTATTTT.

For the CDR3, the DNA is TGTGCCAGCAGCCAAGAAGGGGTAGAATCAGATACGCAGTATTTT. Translation: CASSQEGVESDTQYF. V and J are TRBV4-2 and TRBJ2-3; TRBD1 might be the D (5 bases). Germline CDR1 is LGHNA and CDR2 is YNFKEQ. With 0 bases removed from V and 4 bases from J, the gap between germline ends came to 11 bases. The CDR3 is 15 amino acids.

The J gene is TRBJ1-5, the V gene TRBV28, with D tentatively TRBD1 (6 bases). CDR1 and CDR2 (germline): MDHEN, SYDVKM. V shed 3 bases and J shed 6 bases, with 12 bases lying between them. This CDR3 is 14 amino acids long. The CDR3 here is CASSFIQGTQPQHF. In DNA form, the CDR3 reads TGTGCCAGCAGTTTTATCCAGGGGACTCAGCCCCAGCATTTT.

This chain links TRBV2 with TRBJ2-7; 13 bases line up with TRBD2. V lost 6 bases to trimming and J lost 3 bases; unmatched junction nucleotides: 20. CDR1 is SNHLY, CDR2 FYNNEI, per germline. This CDR3 has 20 amino acids. In DNA form, the CDR3 reads TGTGCCAGCAGCCCGGACCCTAAAAAACTAGCGGGGGGGAAAGTCTACGAGCAGTACTTC. Protein product: CASSPDPKKLAGGKVYEQYF.

The gene calls are TRBV28 and TRBJ2-1, with 7 positions matching TRBD2. Trimming took 5 bases from V and 5 from J; bases not matched to a gene: 9. The CDR3 covers 15 residues. Germline V CDR1 and CDR2: MDHEN, SYDVKM. CDR3 loop: CASSPWGGEDNEQFF. CDR3 coding DNA: TGTGCCAGCAGTCCTTGGGGGGGGGAAGACAATGAGCAGTTCTTC.

This chain links TRBV9 with TRBJ2-5; D is unclear. The CDR3 length is 14 residues. Trimming removed 0 bases at V and 2 bases at J, with 8 bases between. Looked up from germline, CDR1 is SGDLS and CDR2 is YYNGEE. The CDR3 sequence: CASSVGQVQETQYF. The CDR3 DNA sequence: TGTGCCAGCAGCGTAGGCCAGGTTCAAGAGACCCAGTACTTC.